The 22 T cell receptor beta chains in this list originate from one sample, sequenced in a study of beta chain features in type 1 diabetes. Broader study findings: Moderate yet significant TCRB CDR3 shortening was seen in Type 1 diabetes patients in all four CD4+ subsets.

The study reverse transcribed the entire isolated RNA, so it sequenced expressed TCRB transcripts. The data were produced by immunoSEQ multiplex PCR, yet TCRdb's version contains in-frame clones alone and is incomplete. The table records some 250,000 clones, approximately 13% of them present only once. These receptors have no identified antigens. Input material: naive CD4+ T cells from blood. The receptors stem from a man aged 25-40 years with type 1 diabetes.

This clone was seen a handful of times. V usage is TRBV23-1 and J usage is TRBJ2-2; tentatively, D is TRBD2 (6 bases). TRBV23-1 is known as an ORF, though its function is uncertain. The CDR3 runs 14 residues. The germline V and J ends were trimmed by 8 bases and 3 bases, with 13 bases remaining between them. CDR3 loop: CASELPGDTGELFF. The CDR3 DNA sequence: TGCGCCAGCGAGCTCCCGGGGGACACCGGGGAGCTGTTTTTT.

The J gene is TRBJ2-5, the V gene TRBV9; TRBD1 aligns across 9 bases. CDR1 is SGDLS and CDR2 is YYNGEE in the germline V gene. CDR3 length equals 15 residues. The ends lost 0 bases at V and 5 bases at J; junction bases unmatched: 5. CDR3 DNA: TGTGCCAGCAGCGTAGGACAGGGGGATGGGGAGACCCAGTACTTC. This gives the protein CASSVGQGDGETQYF.

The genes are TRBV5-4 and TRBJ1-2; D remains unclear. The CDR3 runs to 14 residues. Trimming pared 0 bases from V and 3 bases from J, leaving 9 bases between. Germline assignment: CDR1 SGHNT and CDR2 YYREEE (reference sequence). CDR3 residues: CASSLGGHDYGYTF. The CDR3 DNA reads TGTGCCAGCAGCTTGGGAGGGCACGACTATGGCTACACCTTC.

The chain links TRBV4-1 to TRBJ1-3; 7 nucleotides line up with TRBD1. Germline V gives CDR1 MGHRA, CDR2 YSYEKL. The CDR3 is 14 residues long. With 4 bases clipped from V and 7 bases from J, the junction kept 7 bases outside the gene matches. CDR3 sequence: CASSPRQGLNTIYF. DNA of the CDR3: TGCGCCAGCAGCCCCCGACAGGGTTTGAACACCATATATTTT.

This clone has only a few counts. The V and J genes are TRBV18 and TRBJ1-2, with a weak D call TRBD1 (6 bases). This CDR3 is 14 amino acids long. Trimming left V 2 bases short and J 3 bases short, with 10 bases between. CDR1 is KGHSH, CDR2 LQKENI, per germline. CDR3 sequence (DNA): TGTGCCAGCTCACCAGGGGGCTCGCACTATGGCTACACCTTC. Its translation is CASSPGGSHYGYTF. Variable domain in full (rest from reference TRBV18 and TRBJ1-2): NAGVMQNPRHLVRRRGQEARLRCSPMKGHSHVYWYRQLPEEGLKFMVYLQKENIIDESGMPKERFSAEFPKEGPSILRIQQVVRGDSAAYFCASSPGGSHYGYTFGSGTRLTVV.

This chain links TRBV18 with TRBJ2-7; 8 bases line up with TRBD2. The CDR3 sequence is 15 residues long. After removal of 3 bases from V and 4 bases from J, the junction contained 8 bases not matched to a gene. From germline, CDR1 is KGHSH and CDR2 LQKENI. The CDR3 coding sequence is TGTGCCAGCTCACCTCCGAGCGGGAGCTGGTACGAGCAGTACTTC. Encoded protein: CASSPPSGSWYEQYF.

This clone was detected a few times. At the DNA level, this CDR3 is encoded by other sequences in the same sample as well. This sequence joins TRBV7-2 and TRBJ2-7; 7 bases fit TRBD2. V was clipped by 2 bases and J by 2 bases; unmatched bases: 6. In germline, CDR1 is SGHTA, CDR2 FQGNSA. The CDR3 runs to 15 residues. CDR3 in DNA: TGTGCCAGCAGCTTAAGGACGGGAGGCCCCTACGAGCAGTACTTC. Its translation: CASSLRTGGPYEQYF. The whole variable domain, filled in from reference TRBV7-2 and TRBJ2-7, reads GAGVSQSPSNKVTEKGKDVELRCDPISGHTALYWYRQSLGQGLEFLIYFQGNSAPDKSGLPSDRFSAERTGGSVSTLTIQRTQQEDSAVYLCASSLRTGGPYEQYFGPGTRLTVT.

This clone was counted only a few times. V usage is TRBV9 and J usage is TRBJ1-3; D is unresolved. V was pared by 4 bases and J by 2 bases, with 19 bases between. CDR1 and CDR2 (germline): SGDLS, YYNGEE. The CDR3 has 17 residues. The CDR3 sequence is CASSPRGAGSTGNTIYF. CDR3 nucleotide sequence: TGTGCCAGCAGCCCCCGAGGAGCGGGCAGCACTGGAAACACCATATATTTT.

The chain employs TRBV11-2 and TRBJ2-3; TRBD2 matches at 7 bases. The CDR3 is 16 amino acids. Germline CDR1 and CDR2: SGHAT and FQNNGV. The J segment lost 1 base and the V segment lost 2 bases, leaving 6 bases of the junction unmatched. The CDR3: CASSLSVAGGTDTQYF. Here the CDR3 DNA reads TGTGCCAGCAGCTTAAGTGTTGCGGGGGGCACAGATACGCAGTATTTT. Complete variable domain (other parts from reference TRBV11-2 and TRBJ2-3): EAGVAQSPRYKIIEKRQSVAFWCNPISGHATLYWYQQILGQGPKLLIQFQNNGVVDDSQLPKDRFSAERLKGVDSTLKIQPAKLEDSAVYLCASSLSVAGGTDTQYFGPGTRLTVL.

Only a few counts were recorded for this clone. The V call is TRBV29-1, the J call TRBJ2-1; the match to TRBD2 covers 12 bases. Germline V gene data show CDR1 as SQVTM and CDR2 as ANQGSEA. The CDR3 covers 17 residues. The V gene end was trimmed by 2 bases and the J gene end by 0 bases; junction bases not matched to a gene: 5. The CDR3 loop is CSVERLAGGSSYNEQFF. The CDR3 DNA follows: TGCAGCGTTGAACGGCTAGCGGGGGGGAGCTCCTACAATGAGCAGTTCTTC.

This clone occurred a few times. CDR3 DNA sequence: TGTGCCAGCAGGGGTACAGGGACCGGGGAGCTGTTTTTT. It codes for CASRGTGTGELFF. The V and J genes are TRBV9 and TRBJ2-2, with a weak D call TRBD1 (6 bases). The V end was cut by 5 bases, the J end by 5 bases, with 10 bases between. The CDR3 length is 13 residues. CDR1 and CDR2 from the germline V gene are SGDLS and YYNGEE.

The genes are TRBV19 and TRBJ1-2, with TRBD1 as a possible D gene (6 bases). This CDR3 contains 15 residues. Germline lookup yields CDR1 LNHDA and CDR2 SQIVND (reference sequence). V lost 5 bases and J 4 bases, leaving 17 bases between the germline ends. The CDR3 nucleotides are TGTGCCAGTAGTCTAACCAGGGGAGAAGGCTATGGCTACACCTTC. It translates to CASSLTRGEGYGYTF.

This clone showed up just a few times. CDR3 protein: CSAYNPGREQYF. CDR3 nucleotide sequence: TGCAGTGCTTACAACCCGGGGAGGGAGCAGTACTTC. The chain joins TRBV29-1 to TRBJ2-7; TRBD2 is a possible D gene (6 bases). This CDR3 is 12 amino acids long. Germline V gives CDR1 SQVTM, CDR2 ANQGSEA.

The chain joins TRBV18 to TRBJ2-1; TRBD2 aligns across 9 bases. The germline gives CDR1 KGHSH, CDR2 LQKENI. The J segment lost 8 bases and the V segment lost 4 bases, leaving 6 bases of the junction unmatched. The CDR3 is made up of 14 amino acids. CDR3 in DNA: TGTGCCAGCTCACTAGCGGGAGAGCCCTATGAGCAGTTCTTC. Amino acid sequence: CASSLAGEPYEQFF.

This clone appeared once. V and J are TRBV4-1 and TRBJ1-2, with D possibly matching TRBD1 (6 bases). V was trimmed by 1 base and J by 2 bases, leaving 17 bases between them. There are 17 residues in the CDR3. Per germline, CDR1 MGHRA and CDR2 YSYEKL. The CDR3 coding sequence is TGCGCCAGCAGCCAAGTGGGGGGGGCAGGGGAAAACTATGGCTACACCTTC. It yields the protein CASSQVGGAGENYGYTF.

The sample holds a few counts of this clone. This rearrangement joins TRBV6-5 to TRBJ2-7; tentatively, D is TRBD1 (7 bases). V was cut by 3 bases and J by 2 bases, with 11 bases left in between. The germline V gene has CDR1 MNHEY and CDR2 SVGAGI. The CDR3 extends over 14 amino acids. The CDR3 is CASSYQGGAYEQYF. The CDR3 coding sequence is TGTGCCAGCAGTTATCAGGGGGGCGCCTACGAGCAGTACTTC.

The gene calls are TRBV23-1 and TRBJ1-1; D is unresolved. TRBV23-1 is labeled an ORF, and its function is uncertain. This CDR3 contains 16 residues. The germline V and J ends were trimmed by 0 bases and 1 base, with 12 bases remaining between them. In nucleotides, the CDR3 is TGCGCCAGCAGTCAATCTATTGGAGGGCGGAACACTGAAGCTTTCTTT. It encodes CASSQSIGGRNTEAFF.

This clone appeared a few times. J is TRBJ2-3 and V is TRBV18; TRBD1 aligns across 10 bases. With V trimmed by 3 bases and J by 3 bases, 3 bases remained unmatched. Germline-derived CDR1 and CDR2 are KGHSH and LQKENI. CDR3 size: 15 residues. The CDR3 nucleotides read TGTGCCAGCTCACCGAGGGACAGGGGAACAGATACGCAGTATTTT. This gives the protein CASSPRDRGTDTQYF. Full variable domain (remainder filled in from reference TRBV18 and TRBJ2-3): NAGVMQNPRHLVRRRGQEARLRCSPMKGHSHVYWYRQLPEEGLKFMVYLQKENIIDESGMPKERFSAEFPKEGPSILRIQQVVRGDSAAYFCASSPRDRGTDTQYFGPGTRLTVL.

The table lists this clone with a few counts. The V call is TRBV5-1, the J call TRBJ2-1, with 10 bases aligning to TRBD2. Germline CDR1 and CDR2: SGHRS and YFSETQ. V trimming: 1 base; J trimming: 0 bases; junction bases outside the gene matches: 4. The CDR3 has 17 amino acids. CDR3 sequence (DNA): TGCGCCAGCAGCTTGCAGCCTAGCGGGAGCTCCTACAATGAGCAGTTCTTC. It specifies CASSLQPSGSSYNEQFF.

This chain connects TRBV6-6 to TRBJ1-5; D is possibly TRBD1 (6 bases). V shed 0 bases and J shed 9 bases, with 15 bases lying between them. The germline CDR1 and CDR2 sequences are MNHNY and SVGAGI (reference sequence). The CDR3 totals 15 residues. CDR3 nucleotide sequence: TGTGCCAGCAGTTACTCGGGGCAGGGGCCAGGGCCCCAGCATTTT. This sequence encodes CASSYSGQGPGPQHF.

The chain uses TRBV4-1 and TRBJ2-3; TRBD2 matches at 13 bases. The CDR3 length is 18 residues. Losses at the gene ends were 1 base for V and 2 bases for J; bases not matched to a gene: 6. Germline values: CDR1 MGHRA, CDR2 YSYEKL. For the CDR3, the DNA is TGCGCCAGCAGCCAAGGCCTGGGACTAGCGGGAATCACAGATACGCAGTATTTT. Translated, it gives CASSQGLGLAGITDTQYF.

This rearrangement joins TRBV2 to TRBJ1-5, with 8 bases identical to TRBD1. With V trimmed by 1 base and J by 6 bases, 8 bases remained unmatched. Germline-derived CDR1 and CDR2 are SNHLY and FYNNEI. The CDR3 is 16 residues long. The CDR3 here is CASSEVKAGGFQPQHF. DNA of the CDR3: TGTGCCAGCAGTGAAGTAAAGGCAGGGGGCTTTCAGCCCCAGCATTTT.